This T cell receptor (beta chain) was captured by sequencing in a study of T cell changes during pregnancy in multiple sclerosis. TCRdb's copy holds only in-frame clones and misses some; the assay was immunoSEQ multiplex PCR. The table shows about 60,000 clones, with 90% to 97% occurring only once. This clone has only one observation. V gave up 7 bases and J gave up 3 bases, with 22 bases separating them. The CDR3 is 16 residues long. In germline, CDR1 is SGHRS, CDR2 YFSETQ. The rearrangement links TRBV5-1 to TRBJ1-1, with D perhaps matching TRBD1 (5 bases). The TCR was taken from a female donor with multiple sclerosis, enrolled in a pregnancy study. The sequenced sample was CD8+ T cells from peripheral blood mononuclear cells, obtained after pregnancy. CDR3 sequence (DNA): TGCGCCAGCCGGGCTGGGACCCACACGGGAGACACTGAAGCTTTCTTT. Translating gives CASRAGTHTGDTEAFF.